Below are 23 T cell receptor beta chains sequenced from a single sample in a study of CD8 T cells in ankylosing spondylitis. TCRdb passed the 5' RACE reads through MiXCR, listing each CDR3 protein once. The sample has 200,000 to 250,000 distinct CDR3 sequences, more than 25% seen once. Material for sequencing was blood, either unsorted or a sorted T cell fraction (not recorded which). Receptors were obtained from a male donor with ankylosing spondylitis or in good health (not recorded which).

There are many counts of this clonotype. The rearrangement links TRBV29-1 to TRBJ2-5, with D perhaps being TRBD1 or TRBD2 (5 bases each). Trimming cost V 8 bases and J 5 bases, with 15 bases left between them. The CDR3 has 12 amino acids. CDR1 SQVTM and CDR2 ANQGSEA come from the germline V gene. CDR3 protein: CSTRGASETQYF. CDR3 DNA sequence: TGCAGCACTAGAGGGGCATCGGAGACCCAGTACTTC.

This clonotype was detected ten times or more. This chain connects TRBV12-3 or TRBV12-4 to TRBJ2-7, with D uncertain. V lost 6 bases to trimming and J lost 4 bases, with 16 bases between them. The CDR3 length is 14 residues. The CDR3 bases are TGTGCCAGCAGCCCTCGGCCCAAGGATTACGAGCAGTACTTC. Translation gives CASSPRPKDYEQYF.

The chain carries TRBV5-8 and TRBJ2-7, with D maybe TRBD1 (6 bases). This CDR3 is 13 amino acids long. CDR1 and CDR2 (germline): SGHTS, YDEGEE. V was cut by 4 bases and J by 4 bases, with 12 bases left in between. The CDR3 DNA reads TGTGCCAGCAGCGTCGGGACATGGTACGAGCAGTACTTC. Residues: CASSVGTWYEQYF.

This clonotype was seen repeatedly, ten times or more. The V gene is TRBV12-3 or TRBV12-4, the J gene TRBJ2-2; 8 positions match TRBD1. The CDR3 length is 15 residues. Trimming took 6 bases from V and 5 from J; bases not matched to a gene: 8. The chain's CDR3 is CASSRDRGGTGELFF. In DNA form, the CDR3 reads TGTGCCAGCAGCCGTGACAGGGGTGGGACCGGGGAGCTGTTTTTT.

This clonotype was counted a few times. The chain joins TRBV20-1 to TRBJ2-7, with D possibly being TRBD1 (6 bases). Trimming stripped 2 bases from V and 1 base from J, with 12 bases between. The CDR3 runs 14 residues. Germline values: CDR1 DFQATT, CDR2 SNEGSKA (reference sequence). CDR3 amino acids: CSARPPTGSYEQYF. The CDR3 nucleotides read TGCAGTGCTAGACCGCCTACAGGGTCCTACGAGCAGTACTTC.

The rearrangement links TRBV29-1 to TRBJ2-5, with 7 nucleotides matching TRBD1. Germline loops: CDR1 SQVTM, CDR2 ANQGSEA. Losses at the gene ends were 3 bases for V and 5 bases for J; bases not matched to a gene: 9. The CDR3 runs to 14 residues. The CDR3 bases are TGCAGCGTTGATCCGACAGGGTTTAGGGAGACCCAGTACTTC. Translated: CSVDPTGFRETQYF.

This clonotype was detected ten times or more. CDR3 nucleotide sequence: TGTGCCAGCACCATCCGGACCTACAATGAGCAGTTCTTC. The encoded protein is CASTIRTYNEQFF. The chain has TRBV12-3 or TRBV12-4 and TRBJ2-1; no firm D call. V was trimmed by 7 bases and J by 2 bases, leaving 9 bases between them. The CDR3 is 13 residues long.

The chain combines TRBV24-1 with TRBJ1-5; possible D gene TRBD1, 6 bases. The germline V gene has CDR1 KGHDR and CDR2 SFDVKD. CDR3 length equals 14 residues. V lost 9 bases and J 0 bases, leaving 11 bases between the germline ends. The CDR3 loop reads CATQGQYSNQPQHF. In nucleotides, the CDR3 is TGTGCCACCCAAGGACAGTATAGCAATCAGCCCCAGCATTTT.

Comments on this clonotype: With a much larger clone just one base away, this may be a read error. The J gene is TRBJ1-1, the V gene TRBV20-1, with D possibly being TRBD1 (6 bases). Looked up from germline, CDR1 is DFQATT and CDR2 is SNEGSKA (reference sequence). The CDR3 runs to 13 residues. The CDR3 nucleotides are TGCAGTGCACGACAGGCAACGAACAGTGAAGCTTTCTTT. Its protein product is CSARQATNSEAFF.

This clonotype has more than one count but fewer than ten. The chain carries TRBV12-3 or TRBV12-4 and TRBJ2-3, with 9 positions matching TRBD2. The CDR3 runs to 18 residues. The junction had 15 bases not matched to a gene; V was cut back by 5 bases and J by 3 bases. Here the CDR3 DNA reads TGTGCCAGCAGTCCAAAAAGTGGGCTAGCGGGAATAACAGATACGCAGTATTTT. Encoded protein: CASSPKSGLAGITDTQYF.

The J gene is TRBJ2-7, the V gene TRBV4-2; a possible D gene is TRBD1 (6 bases). This CDR3 comprises 15 residues. The V and J ends lost 4 bases and 6 bases respectively, with 19 bases between them. Germline V gene sequence: CDR1 LGHNA, CDR2 YNFKEQ. The CDR3 is CASSREIGTTGEQYF. The CDR3 DNA sequence: TGTGCCAGCAGCCGCGAAATTGGGACAACGGGCGAGCAGTACTTC.

This clonotype was counted ten times or more. This chain links TRBV4-1 with TRBJ2-3; 7 bases are a match to TRBD2. The CDR3 length is 15 residues. Trimming at V came to 0 bases and at J to 3 bases, leaving 3 bases not matched to a gene. From germline, CDR1 is MGHRA and CDR2 YSYEKL. The CDR3 DNA reads TGCGCCAGCAGCCAAGATATGCGGGAGACAGATACGCAGTATTTT. Amino acid sequence: CASSQDMRETDTQYF.

J is TRBJ2-7 and V is TRBV15; 12 nucleotides match TRBD1. The CDR3 sequence is 15 residues long. V was clipped by 0 bases and J by 9 bases; unmatched bases: 6. CDR1 and CDR2 from the germline V gene are LNHNV and YYDKDF (reference sequence). CDR3: CATSREGTGGHRQYF. CDR3 DNA: TGTGCCACCAGCAGAGAAGGGACAGGGGGCCATAGGCAGTACTTC.

This clonotype came up a few times. The V call is TRBV12-3 or TRBV12-4, the J call TRBJ1-2; a possible D gene is TRBD1 (6 bases). The CDR3 totals 15 residues. V was pared by 3 bases and J by 5 bases, with 16 bases between. CDR3 amino acids: CASSFTGSFEYGYTF. CDR3 coding DNA: TGTGCCAGCAGTTTTACAGGGAGCTTCGAGTATGGCTACACCTTC.

This clonotype was seen repeatedly, ten times or more. The chain combines TRBV20-1 with TRBJ2-1; TRBD2 aligns across 8 bases. V dropped 5 bases and J dropped 8; count of bases not matched to a gene: 14. This CDR3 is built from 15 residues. Germline V gene sequence: CDR1 DFQATT, CDR2 SNEGSKA (reference sequence). CDR3: CSAPTGGLRGDEQFF. The CDR3 DNA reads TGCAGTGCTCCCACGGGAGGGCTGAGGGGCGATGAGCAGTTCTTC.

This clonotype was found many times. The chain recombines TRBV20-1 with TRBJ2-1; 8 bases match TRBD1. This CDR3 is 14 amino acids long. V lost 6 bases, J lost 8 bases, and 12 bases stayed unmatched. Germline V gene sequence: CDR1 DFQATT, CDR2 SNEGSKA (reference sequence). This CDR3 is CSAKQGGFIDEQFF. The CDR3 DNA reads TGCAGTGCAAAACAGGGGGGTTTTATCGATGAGCAGTTCTTC.

This clonotype was counted at least ten times. The chain carries TRBV15 and TRBJ2-5; 10 nucleotides align to TRBD2. From germline, CDR1 is LNHNV and CDR2 YYDKDF (reference sequence). This CDR3 comprises 16 residues. The ends lost 1 base at V and 1 base at J; junction bases unmatched: 3. Here the CDR3 reads CATSRGGLAVQETQYF. The CDR3 DNA sequence: TGTGCCACCAGCAGAGGAGGACTAGCGGTCCAAGAGACCCAGTACTTC.

There are a few counts of this clonotype. This chain joins TRBV29-1 and TRBJ2-1, with 12 bases that match TRBD2. CDR3 size: 19 residues. CDR1 is SQVTM and CDR2 is ANQGSEA in the germline V gene. V was clipped by 4 bases and J by 0 bases; unmatched bases: 13. This CDR3 reads CSVGPPRTSGTFSYNEQFF. The DNA of the CDR3 is TGCAGCGTTGGACCACCCCGGACTAGCGGGACCTTCTCCTACAATGAGCAGTTCTTC.

A few counts support this clonotype. The V and J genes are TRBV29-1 and TRBJ2-3, with 7 bases matching TRBD2. The length of the CDR3 is 16 residues. Trimming removed 6 bases from V and 2 bases from J; junction bases left unmatched: 14. From germline, CDR1 is SQVTM and CDR2 ANQGSEA. CDR3 in DNA: TGCAGCGTGGCGGCCTTCTCTAGCGGACCCACAGATACGCAGTATTTT. As protein: CSVAAFSSGPTDTQYF.

The chain employs TRBV4-2 and TRBJ2-7; D perhaps matches TRBD1 (6 bases). The CDR3 runs 15 residues. Germline lookup yields CDR1 LGHNA and CDR2 YNFKEQ. V lost 3 bases to trimming and J lost 3 bases, with 15 bases between them. Here the CDR3 reads CASSQRQVPNYEQYF. The CDR3 DNA is TGTGCCAGCAGCCAGCGACAGGTCCCCAACTACGAGCAGTACTTC.

This clonotype was seen repeatedly, ten times or more. The chain uses TRBV7-9 and TRBJ2-7; D may match TRBD1 or TRBD2 (6 bases each). V lost 1 base and J 7 bases, leaving 8 bases between the germline ends. The CDR3 extends over 12 amino acids. The V gene's germline CDR1 is SEHNR and CDR2 FQNEAQ (reference sequence). DNA for the CDR3: TGTGCCAGCAGCTTAGGAGGGGGGGAGCAGTACTTC. This codes for CASSLGGGEQYF.

The chain is built from TRBV20-1 and TRBJ2-3, with a possible D match to TRBD2 (5 bases). The CDR3 totals 14 residues. Trimming took 0 bases from V and 4 from J, leaving 11 bases between them. Germline V gene sequence: CDR1 DFQATT, CDR2 SNEGSKA (reference sequence). CDR3 loop: CSAREGAEADTQYF. The CDR3 DNA reads TGCAGTGCTAGAGAGGGCGCGGAGGCAGATACGCAGTATTTT.

This clonotype was seen many times. The gene calls are TRBV5-5 and TRBJ1-6; TRBD1 is a possible D gene (5 bases). The CDR3 covers 18 residues. V shed 2 bases and J shed 7 bases, with 22 bases lying between them. CDR1 and CDR2 from the germline V gene are SGHKS and YYEKEE (reference sequence). In DNA form, the CDR3 reads TGTGCCAGCAGCTTTGGGTCGCCCCTCAGCGGGGGAAATTCACCCCTCCACTTT. Translating it yields CASSFGSPLSGGNSPLHF.